The T cell receptor (beta chain) under discussion was sequenced for a study of T-cell reconstitution after alpha-beta-depleted transplantation in children. This clonotype has a count of ten or more. This CDR3 is 18 amino acids long. CDR1 and CDR2 (germline): WNHNN, SYGVQD (reference sequence). Trimming at V came to 4 bases and at J to 1 base, leaving 10 bases not matched to a gene. Unique molecular identifiers were incorporated into the prepared TCRbeta library. TCRdb reprocessed the PCR reads via MiXCR and lists one record per CDR3 protein. The sample gives a few hundred thousand distinct CDR3 sequences, around 9.7% of which show up once; roughly 5.1% is in the top ten.

The receptor was derived from a human donor who donated a stem cell graft to a child with SCID. This rearrangement joins TRBV10-1 to TRBJ2-1; 10 bases agree with TRBD2. The source material was PBMCs from the stem cell graft donor, sampled from the stem cell graft. In nucleotides, the CDR3 is TGCGCCAGCAGTGCAAGCGGGGGGGCCACTAGGTCCTACAATGAGCAGTTCTTC. Translated: CASSASGGATRSYNEQFF.